This TCR beta chain derives from a study of shared clonotypes between healthy human individuals. Repertoires were generated with immunoSEQ multiplex PCR, while TCRdb's copy carries only in-frame clones and drops some. The sample contains around 1,900,000 clones, 93% of which appear only once. The count of this clone is one. Its antigen remains unknown. CD45RO-negative, CCR7-positively selected cells formed the naive CD8 fraction, excluding terminally differentiated effector memory CD45RA+ cells. Germline CDR1 reads MNHEY; CDR2 reads SMNVEV (reference sequence). The length of the CDR3 is 13 residues. The V gene lost 3 bases and the J gene lost 3 bases, with 9 bases spanning the gap. Study-level points and caveats: All-four-donor shared clonotypes had higher generation probabilities than non-shared clonotypes did.

This chain links TRBV27 with TRBJ2-7; D gene unclear. The material sequenced was naive CD8+ T cells from PBMCs. This clonotype originated in a man in his late teens or twenties in good health. Some clones in this sample may be carry-over from other donors' samples. CDR3 nucleotide sequence: TGTGCCAGCAGTTTCGGCGTTCACTACGAGCAGTACTTC. It translates to CASSFGVHYEQYF.